The sequence of this TCR beta chain was determined in a study of T cells in Graves' hyperthyroidism and ophthalmopathy. The CDR3 consists of 13 residues. The germline V gene encodes CDR1 SQVTM and CDR2 ANQGSEA. Recently diagnosed hyperthyroidism of less than 2 months' duration affected patients aged 18 to 65. It was RNA transcripts that yielded the amplified TCR beta CDR3 regions. Researchers ran a first-round RT-PCR on the TCR CDR3 using the HTBI primer set. In TCRdb, the multiplex PCR reads were re-called with MiXCR into one record per CDR3 protein. The sample consists of some 620,000 distinct CDR3 sequences, under 20% of them appearing once. Of note for this clonotype: One end of the junction does not line up with germline, which may come from a read error.

The chain has TRBV29-1 and TRBJ2-1, with D perhaps TRBD1 or TRBD2 (5 bases each). Source material: blood. The receptor's source is a woman between 25 and 40 years old with Graves' hyperthyroidism. CDR3 sequence reads: CSVGTAQDNEQLF. The CDR3 DNA reads TGCAGCGTGGGGACCGCACAGGACAATGAGCAGCTCTTC.